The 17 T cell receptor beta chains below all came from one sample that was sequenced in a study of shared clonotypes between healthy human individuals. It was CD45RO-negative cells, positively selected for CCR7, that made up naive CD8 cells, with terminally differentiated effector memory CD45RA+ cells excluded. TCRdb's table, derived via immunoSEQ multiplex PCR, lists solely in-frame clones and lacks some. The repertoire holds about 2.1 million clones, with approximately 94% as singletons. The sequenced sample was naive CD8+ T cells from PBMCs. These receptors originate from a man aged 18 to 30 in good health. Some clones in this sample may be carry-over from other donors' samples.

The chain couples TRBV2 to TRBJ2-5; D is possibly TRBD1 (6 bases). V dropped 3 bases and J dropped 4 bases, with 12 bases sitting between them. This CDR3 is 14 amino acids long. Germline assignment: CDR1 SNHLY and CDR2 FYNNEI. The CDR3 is CASSEGGGAETQYF. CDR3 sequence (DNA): TGTGCCAGCAGTGAGGGTGGGGGCGCAGAGACCCAGTACTTC.

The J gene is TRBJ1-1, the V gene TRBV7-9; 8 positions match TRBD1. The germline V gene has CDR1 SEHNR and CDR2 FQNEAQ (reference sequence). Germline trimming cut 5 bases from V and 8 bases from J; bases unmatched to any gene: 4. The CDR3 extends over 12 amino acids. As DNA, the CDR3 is TGTGCCAGCAGCCCCGGGACAGGAGAAGCTTTCTTT. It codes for CASSPGTGEAFF.

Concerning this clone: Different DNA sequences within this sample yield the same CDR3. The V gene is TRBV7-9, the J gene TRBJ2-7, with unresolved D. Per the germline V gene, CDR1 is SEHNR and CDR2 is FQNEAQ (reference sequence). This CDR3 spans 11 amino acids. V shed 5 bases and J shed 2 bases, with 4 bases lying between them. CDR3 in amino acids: CASSPTYEQYF. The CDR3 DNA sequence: TGTGCCAGCAGCCCGACCTACGAGCAGTACTTC.

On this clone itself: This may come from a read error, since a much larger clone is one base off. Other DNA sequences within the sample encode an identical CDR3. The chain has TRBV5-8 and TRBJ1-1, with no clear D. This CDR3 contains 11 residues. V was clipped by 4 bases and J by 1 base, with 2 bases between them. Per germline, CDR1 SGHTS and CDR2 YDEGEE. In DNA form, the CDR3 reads TGTGCCAGCAGCCCGAACACTGAAGCTTTCTTT. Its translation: CASSPNTEAFF.

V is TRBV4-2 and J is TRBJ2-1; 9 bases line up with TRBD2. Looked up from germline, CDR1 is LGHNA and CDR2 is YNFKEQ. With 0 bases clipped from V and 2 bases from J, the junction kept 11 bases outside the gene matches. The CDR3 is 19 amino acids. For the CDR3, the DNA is TGTGCCAGCAGCCAAGAAGGAGACCTAGCGGGACGGGCCTACAATGAGCAGTTCTTC. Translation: CASSQEGDLAGRAYNEQFF.

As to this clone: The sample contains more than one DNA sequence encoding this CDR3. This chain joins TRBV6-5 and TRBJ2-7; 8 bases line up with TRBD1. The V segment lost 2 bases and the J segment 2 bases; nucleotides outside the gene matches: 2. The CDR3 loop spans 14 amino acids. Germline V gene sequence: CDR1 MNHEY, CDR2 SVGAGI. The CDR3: CASSYGTGTYEQYF. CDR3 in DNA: TGTGCCAGCAGTTACGGGACAGGTACCTACGAGCAGTACTTC.

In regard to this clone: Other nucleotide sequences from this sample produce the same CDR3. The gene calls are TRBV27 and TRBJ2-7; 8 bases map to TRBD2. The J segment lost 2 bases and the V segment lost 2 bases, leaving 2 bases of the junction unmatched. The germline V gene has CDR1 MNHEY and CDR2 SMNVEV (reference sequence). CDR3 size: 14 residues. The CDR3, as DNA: TGTGCCAGCAGTTTACGCGGGGGGACCTACGAGCAGTACTTC. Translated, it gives CASSLRGGTYEQYF.

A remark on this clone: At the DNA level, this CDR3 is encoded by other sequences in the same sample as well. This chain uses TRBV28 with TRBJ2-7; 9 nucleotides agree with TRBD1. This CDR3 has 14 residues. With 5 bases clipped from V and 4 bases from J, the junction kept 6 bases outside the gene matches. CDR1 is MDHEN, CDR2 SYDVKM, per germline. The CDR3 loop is CASSPGQGAYEQYF. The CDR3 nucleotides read TGTGCCAGCAGTCCGGGACAGGGAGCGTACGAGCAGTACTTC.

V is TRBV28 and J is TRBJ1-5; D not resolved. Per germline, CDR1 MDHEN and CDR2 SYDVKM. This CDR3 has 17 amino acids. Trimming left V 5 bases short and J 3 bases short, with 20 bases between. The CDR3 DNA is TGTGCCAGCAGTCCCCGGGCCTCAAAGGGCCCCAATCAGCCCCAGCATTTT. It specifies CASSPRASKGPNQPQHF. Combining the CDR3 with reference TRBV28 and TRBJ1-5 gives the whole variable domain DVKVTQSSRYLVKRTGEKVFLECVQDMDHENMFWYRQDPGLGLRLIYFSYDVKMKEKGDIPEGYSVSREKKERFSLILESASTNQTSMYLCASSPRASKGPNQPQHFGDGTRLSIL.

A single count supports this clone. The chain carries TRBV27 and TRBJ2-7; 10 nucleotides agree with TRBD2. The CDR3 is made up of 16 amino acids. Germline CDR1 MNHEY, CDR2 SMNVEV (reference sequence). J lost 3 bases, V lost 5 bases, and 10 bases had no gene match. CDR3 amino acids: CASSPSSGRIIYEQYF. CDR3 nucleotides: TGTGCCAGCAGTCCCTCTAGCGGGAGAATAATCTACGAGCAGTACTTC.

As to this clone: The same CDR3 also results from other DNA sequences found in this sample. CDR3 protein: CASSVGGGGQPQHF. Here the CDR3 DNA reads TGTGCCAGCAGCGTAGGAGGGGGTGGCCAGCCCCAGCATTTT. The chain employs TRBV9 and TRBJ1-5; tentatively, D is TRBD1 (6 bases). The CDR3 is 14 residues long. CDR1 and CDR2 from the germline V gene are SGDLS and YYNGEE. The ends were cut back, 0 bases at V and 7 bases at J, with 11 bases in the middle.

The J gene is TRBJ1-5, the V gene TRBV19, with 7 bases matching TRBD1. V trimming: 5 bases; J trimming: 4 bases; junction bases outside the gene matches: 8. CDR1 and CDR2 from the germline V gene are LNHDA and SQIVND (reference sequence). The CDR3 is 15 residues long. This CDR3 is CASSPSTGPNQPQHF. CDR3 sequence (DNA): TGTGCCAGTAGTCCCTCGACAGGGCCGAATCAGCCCCAGCATTTT. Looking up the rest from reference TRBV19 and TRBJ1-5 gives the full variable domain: DGGITQSPKYLFRKEGQNVTLSCEQNLNHDAMYWYRQDPGQGLRLIYYSQIVNDFQKGDIAEGYSVSREKKESFPLTVTSAQKNPTAFYLCASSPSTGPNQPQHFGDGTRLSIL.

CDR3 loop: CASSQGTSGRSEQYF. DNA for the CDR3: TGTGCCAGCAGCCAAGGGACTAGCGGGAGAAGCGAGCAGTACTTC. This chain joins TRBV14 and TRBJ2-7; 13 bases align to TRBD2. Germline loops: CDR1 SGHDN, CDR2 FVKESK. The V segment lost 1 base and the J segment 6 bases; nucleotides outside the gene matches: 3. The CDR3 covers 15 residues.

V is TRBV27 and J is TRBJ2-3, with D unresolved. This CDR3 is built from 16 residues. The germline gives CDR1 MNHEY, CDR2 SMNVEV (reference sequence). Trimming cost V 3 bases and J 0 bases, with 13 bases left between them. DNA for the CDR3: TGTGCCAGCAGTTTTTGGGCGTCGGGTAGCACAGATACGCAGTATTTT. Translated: CASSFWASGSTDTQYF.

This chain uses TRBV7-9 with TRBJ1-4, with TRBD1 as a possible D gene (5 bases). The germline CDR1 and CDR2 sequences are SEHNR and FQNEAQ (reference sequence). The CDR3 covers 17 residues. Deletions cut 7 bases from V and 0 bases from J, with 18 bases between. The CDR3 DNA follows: TGTGCCAGCACCATTGGTGGGGGATATGCAACTAATGAAAAACTGTTTTTT. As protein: CASTIGGGYATNEKLFF.

The CDR3 DNA is TGTGCCAGCGGCGGGACAGGGGATACGGGCTATGGCTACACCTTC. Its translation: CASGGTGDTGYGYTF. The V and J genes are TRBV9 and TRBJ1-2; TRBD1 matches 10 bases. V lost 7 bases to trimming and J lost 4 bases; unmatched junction nucleotides: 10. The length of the CDR3 is 15 residues. Per germline, CDR1 SGDLS and CDR2 YYNGEE. Together with reference TRBV9 and TRBJ1-2, the CDR3 gives the full variable domain: DSGVTQTPKHLITATGQRVTLRCSPRSGDLSVYWYQQSLDQGLQFLIQYYNGEERAKGNILERFSAQQFPDLHSELNLSSLELGDSALYFCASGGTGDTGYGYTFGSGTRLTVV.

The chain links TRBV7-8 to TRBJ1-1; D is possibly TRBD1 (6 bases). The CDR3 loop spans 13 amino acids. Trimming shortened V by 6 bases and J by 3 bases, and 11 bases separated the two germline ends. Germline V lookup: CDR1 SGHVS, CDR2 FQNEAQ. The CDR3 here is CASSQQGDTEAFF. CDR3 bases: TGTGCCAGCAGTCAACAGGGAGACACTGAAGCTTTCTTT.